The following is a T cell receptor (beta chain) sequence with its context. Libraries were prepared by immunoSEQ multiplex PCR; TCRdb keeps only in-frame clonotypes and omits some of them. Of roughly 120,000 clones in the sample, just over 90% were seen once. This entry comes from a study of control samples from healthy donors and cancer patients. The CDR3 has 12 amino acids. V was cut by 8 bases and J by 10 bases, with 14 bases left in between. Germline-derived CDR1 and CDR2 are MNHEY and SVGAGI. V and J are TRBV6-5 and TRBJ1-4, with a possible D match to TRBD1 (5 bases). Sequenced sample: blood. This TCR derives from a human donor in good health. The donor label of this sample is uncertain. The CDR3 loop is CASCRVHGKLFF. CDR3 DNA sequence: TGTGCCAGCTGCAGGGTCCATGGAAAACTGTTTTTT.